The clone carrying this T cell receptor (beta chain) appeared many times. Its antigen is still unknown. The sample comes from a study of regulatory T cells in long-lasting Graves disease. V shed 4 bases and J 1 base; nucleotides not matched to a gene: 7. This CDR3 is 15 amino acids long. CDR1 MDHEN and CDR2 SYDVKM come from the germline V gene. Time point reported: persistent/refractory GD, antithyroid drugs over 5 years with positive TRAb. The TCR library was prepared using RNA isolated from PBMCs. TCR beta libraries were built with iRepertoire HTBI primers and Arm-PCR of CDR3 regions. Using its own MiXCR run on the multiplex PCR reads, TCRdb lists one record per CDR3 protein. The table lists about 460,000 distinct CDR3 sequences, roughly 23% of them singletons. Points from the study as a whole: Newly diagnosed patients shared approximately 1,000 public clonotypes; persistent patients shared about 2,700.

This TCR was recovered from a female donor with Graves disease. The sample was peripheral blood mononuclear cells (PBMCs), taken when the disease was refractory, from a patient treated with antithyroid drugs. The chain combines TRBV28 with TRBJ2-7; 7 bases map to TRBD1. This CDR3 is CASSSGQALSYEQYF. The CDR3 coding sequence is TGTGCCAGCAGTTCAGGACAGGCCTTATCCTACGAGCAGTACTTC.